This TCR beta chain is drawn from a study of PD-1 blockade in classical Hodgkin lymphoma. Produced via immunoSEQ multiplex PCR; TCRdb's table is partial and in-frame only. The sample lists about 12,000 clones; around 80% were seen once. Per the germline V gene, CDR1 is SGHRS and CDR2 is YFSETQ. J was trimmed by 0 bases and V by 3 bases; bases with no gene match: 3. The CDR3 totals 15 residues. Regarding the study as a whole: Relapsed/refractory patients reportedly had lower baseline diversity than newly diagnosed patients.

Relapse after autologous stem cell transplantation occurred in every patient, and brentuximab vedotin exposure varied. The study isolated CD8+ T cells from thawed PBMCs by magnetic negative selection. Concerning this clone: What it recognizes is unknown.

The receptor comes from a human donor with classical Hodgkin lymphoma. Sequences were derived from CD8+ T cells from blood, sampled at baseline. The chain carries TRBV5-1 and TRBJ2-1, with 7 bases that match TRBD1. The CDR3 DNA reads TGCGCCAGCAGCTGGACAGGAAGCTCCTACAATGAGCAGTTCTTC. It yields the protein CASSWTGSSYNEQFF.